These 6 T cell receptor beta chains were sequenced from one sample in a study of blood T cells in healthy people across ages. Together with a sample-barcoded 5' primer, a J-beta primer mix was included in a second PCR lasting about 7 to 11 cycles. TCRdb re-analysed the 5' RACE reads in MiXCR, keeping a single row per CDR3 protein. The sample yields 750,000 to 1,000,000 distinct CDR3 sequences, about 28% seen once. These data were also filed under a second study, of T cells of mothers and their children.

Sequences were obtained from blood. All receptors come from a woman aged 40 to 50 in good health.

In this sample, this clonotype turned up many times. The chain uses TRBV20-1 and TRBJ2-3, with D tentatively TRBD1 (6 bases). Trimming took off 6 bases at V and 4 bases at J, with 14 bases between the two ends. The CDR3 length is 13 residues. The germline V gene has CDR1 DFQATT and CDR2 SNEGSKA (reference sequence). CDR3 loop: CSAERGMADTQYF. DNA for the CDR3: TGCAGTGCCGAAAGGGGGATGGCAGATACGCAGTATTTT.

J is TRBJ2-3 and V is TRBV6-6; possibly TRBD1 for D (6 bases). The V gene lost 0 bases and the J gene lost 2 bases, with 9 bases spanning the gap. The CDR3 extends over 15 amino acids. Germline CDR1 and CDR2: MNHNY and SVGAGI (reference sequence). The CDR3 nucleotides are TGTGCCAGCAGTTACTCTACAGGGATCACAGATACGCAGTATTTT. This translates into CASSYSTGITDTQYF.

In its sample, this clonotype was seen a few times. V usage is TRBV15 and J usage is TRBJ2-3; D unresolved. V lost 0 bases and J 5 bases, leaving 9 bases between the germline ends. CDR3 size: 14 residues. CDR1 is LNHNV, CDR2 YYDKDF, per germline (reference sequence). CDR3 DNA: TGTGCCACCAGCAGAGATTATGGCGGAGATACGCAGTATTTT. Its translation: CATSRDYGGDTQYF.

The chain combines TRBV7-9 with TRBJ2-5, with TRBD1 identical over 9 bases. This CDR3 is 13 amino acids long. The germline gives CDR1 SEHNR, CDR2 FQNEAQ (reference sequence). V shed 4 bases, J shed 11 bases, and the junction held 8 bases outside the gene matches. CDR3 sequence reads: CASSSTGGPEQYF. The CDR3 bases are TGTGCCAGCAGCTCAACAGGGGGCCCGGAGCAGTACTTC.

The sample holds a few counts of this clonotype. This rearrangement joins TRBV5-1 to TRBJ2-7; TRBD2 matches at 15 bases. V shed 4 bases and J 2 bases; nucleotides not matched to a gene: 4. CDR1 is SGHRS and CDR2 is YFSETQ in the germline V gene. The CDR3 length is 16 residues. CDR3 bases: TGCGCCAGCAGCACACGGACTAGCGGGGGGGCCTACGAGCAGTACTTC. Translating it yields CASSTRTSGGAYEQYF.

The chain combines TRBV5-1 with TRBJ1-1; 7 bases fit TRBD1. The length of the CDR3 is 18 residues. CDR1 is SGHRS, CDR2 YFSETQ, per germline. V shed 4 bases and J 0 bases; nucleotides not matched to a gene: 15. CDR3 residues: CASSLRSLRDSMNTEAFF. As DNA, the CDR3 is TGCGCCAGCAGCCTTCGATCACTCCGGGACAGTATGAACACTGAAGCTTTCTTT.